The entry below gives a single TCR beta chain sequence along with its context. The antigen is undetermined. Germline and junction disagree at one end, which may indicate a read error. Some clones are missing from TCRdb's copy, which holds only in-frame ones; the method was immunoSEQ multiplex PCR. The sample has fewer than 200,000 clones; about 85% are singletons. The data are from a study of cytomegalovirus exposure and HLA in healthy donors. Points from the study as a whole: Investigators reported some 150 TCR beta chains as tied to cytomegalovirus.

What was sequenced was PBMCs. The TCR sequence derives from a man between 18 and 35 years old in good health and CMV-seropositive.

Here the CDR3 reads CASSDSAPRNSPLHF. The CDR3 DNA is TGTGCCAGCAGTGACTCCGCTCCGAGGAATTCACCCCTCCACTTT. The chain is built from TRBV6-6 and TRBJ1-6, with D unclear. CDR1 MNHNY and CDR2 SVGAGI come from the germline V gene (reference sequence). The CDR3 is 15 amino acids.